The following is a TCR beta chain sequence with its context. This specimen belongs to a study of blood T cell repertoires in COVID-19. TCRdb keeps only in-frame clones here, not all; method: immunoSEQ multiplex PCR. The sample contains about 50,000 clones, approximately 82% of which appear only once. The V and J ends lost 0 bases and 1 base, in that order; junction bases with no gene match: 3. CDR1 is MNHEY, CDR2 SVGAGI, per germline. CDR3 length: 15 residues. The V call is TRBV6-5, the J call TRBJ2-7; 7 nucleotides match TRBD1. Input material: peripheral blood. This receptor was taken from a human donor in a cohort sampled during active COVID-19. In nucleotides, the CDR3 is TGTGCCAGCAGTTACTCGGCAGGGGGTTCCTACGAGCAGTACTTC. Translation: CASSYSAGGSYEQYF.